One and the same sample provided the 27 T cell receptor beta chains below, sequenced in a study of Ad26.COV2.S vaccination and SARS-CoV-2 variants. Indicated treatment: around 19 received Ad26.COV2.S at low or high dose, single or two shots; several received placebo; per-sample allocation not given. The samples date from day 63 after the first vaccine or placebo injection. This table comes from immunoSEQ multiplex PCR, and its TCRdb copy is limited to in-frame clones, with some not included. This table holds roughly 390,000 clones, roughly nine tenths found once. This material consisted of peripheral blood, taken in a trial of Ad26.COV2.S vaccine versus placebo. These receptors all stem from a person aged 18-60 years who received the Ad26.COV2.S COVID-19 vaccine or a placebo.

The V gene is TRBV2, the J gene TRBJ1-1, with D maybe TRBD1 (5 bases). The CDR3 is 12 residues long. Germline V CDR1 and CDR2: SNHLY, FYNNEI. Trimming shortened V by 8 bases and J by 7 bases, and 14 bases separated the two germline ends. The CDR3: CASSPAGGEAFF. The CDR3 bases are TGTGCCAGCTCGCCCGCGGGGGGTGAAGCTTTCTTT.

The chain combines TRBV10-2 with TRBJ1-2, with D possibly TRBD1 on 6 matching bases. Germline-derived CDR1 and CDR2 are WSHSY and SAAADI. Deletions cut 8 bases from V and 6 bases from J, with 10 bases between. This CDR3 spans 11 amino acids. The DNA for the CDR3 is TGCGCCAGCTCCTCAGGGGATGGCTACACCTTC. Amino acid sequence: CASSSGDGYTF.

This rearrangement joins TRBV19 to TRBJ1-2; D is perhaps TRBD1 (5 bases). The germline gives CDR1 LNHDA, CDR2 SQIVND (reference sequence). V was pared by 6 bases and J by 8 bases, with 16 bases between. The CDR3 is made up of 13 amino acids. Here the CDR3 DNA reads TGTGCCAGTAGACCGTGGGGCGCGGGGGGCTACACCTTC. It codes for CASRPWGAGGYTF.

The chain combines TRBV7-2 with TRBJ2-5; weak D call: TRBD2 (5 bases). Germline values: CDR1 SGHTA, CDR2 FQGNSA. The ends were cut back, 1 base at V and 5 bases at J, with 14 bases in the middle. The CDR3 covers 15 residues. The CDR3, as DNA: TGTGCCAGCAGCTTAGTGTCCGGGGTATTGGAGACCCAGTACTTC. This gives the protein CASSLVSGVLETQYF. The variable domain in full, completed from reference TRBV7-2 and TRBJ2-5, reads GAGVSQSPSNKVTEKGKDVELRCDPISGHTALYWYRQSLGQGLEFLIYFQGNSAPDKSGLPSDRFSAERTGGSVSTLTIQRTQQEDSAVYLCASSLVSGVLETQYFGPGTRLLVL.

J is TRBJ2-6 and V is TRBV10-3; D perhaps matches TRBD2 (6 bases). Trimming left V 0 bases short and J 0 bases short, with 18 bases between. There are 20 residues in the CDR3. Per germline, CDR1 ENHRY and CDR2 SYGVKD. CDR3 sequence reads: CAISESGRRGATSGANVLTF. Here the CDR3 DNA reads TGTGCCATCAGTGAGTCGGGGAGGAGGGGCGCCACCTCTGGGGCCAACGTCCTGACTTTC.

This rearrangement joins TRBV12-3 or TRBV12-4 to TRBJ1-1, with a weak D call TRBD1 (5 bases). This CDR3 comprises 13 residues. Trimming shortened V by 6 bases and J by 3 bases, and 11 bases separated the two germline ends. The CDR3 loop is CASRWTRHTEAFF. The DNA for the CDR3 is TGTGCCAGCAGATGGACAAGGCACACTGAAGCTTTCTTT.

This clone was seen only once. This chain links TRBV19 with TRBJ1-1, with D unclear. V was pared by 3 bases and J by 0 bases, with 14 bases between. From germline, CDR1 is LNHDA and CDR2 SQIVND (reference sequence). This CDR3 comprises 16 residues. CDR3 DNA sequence: TGTGCCAGTAGTATTACCGGAAGGCAGGTGAACACTGAAGCTTTCTTT. This sequence encodes CASSITGRQVNTEAFF. The full variable domain, rest sourced from reference TRBV19 and TRBJ1-1, is DGGITQSPKYLFRKEGQNVTLSCEQNLNHDAMYWYRQDPGQGLRLIYYSQIVNDFQKGDIAEGYSVSREKKESFPLTVTSAQKNPTAFYLCASSITGRQVNTEAFFGQGTRLTVV.

CDR3 sequence reads: CASSTLAQTYNEQFF. Written as DNA, the CDR3 is TGTGCCAGCAGCACACTAGCTCAGACCTACAATGAGCAGTTCTTC. V and J are TRBV11-2 and TRBJ2-1; D might be TRBD2 (6 bases). The V end was cut by 5 bases, the J end by 2 bases, with 13 bases between. The CDR3 runs to 15 residues. Germline-derived CDR1 and CDR2 are SGHAT and FQNNGV.

This chain joins TRBV7-8 and TRBJ2-5; 8 bases map to TRBD2. Losses at the gene ends were 1 base for V and 2 bases for J; bases not matched to a gene: 3. This CDR3 region has 15 residues. The germline gives CDR1 SGHVS, CDR2 FQNEAQ. This CDR3 is CASSLVASGQETQYF. The DNA for the CDR3 is TGTGCCAGCAGCTTAGTGGCTAGCGGGCAAGAGACCCAGTACTTC.

The rearrangement joins TRBV7-9 to TRBJ2-7, with D possibly TRBD2 on 6 matching bases. Germline lookup yields CDR1 SEHNR and CDR2 FQNEAQ (reference sequence). V lost 5 bases, J lost 2 bases, and 19 bases lay in between. There are 16 residues in the CDR3. DNA of the CDR3: TGTGCCAGCAGCGTAACAGGCGGGACGGAAGCCTACGAGCAGTACTTC. Amino acid sequence: CASSVTGGTEAYEQYF.

The chain links TRBV2 to TRBJ2-5; tentative D call: TRBD1 (6 bases). Trimming left V 9 bases short and J 5 bases short, with 16 bases between. The CDR3 runs to 13 residues. Per germline, CDR1 SNHLY and CDR2 FYNNEI. The CDR3 DNA is TGTGCCAGTCAGGGGCAACTGCCCGAGACCCAGTACTTC. It codes for CASQGQLPETQYF.

The J gene is TRBJ1-3, the V gene TRBV5-5, with a weak D call TRBD1 (5 bases). V gave up 1 base and J gave up 0 bases, with 11 bases separating them. The CDR3 has 16 amino acids. The V gene's germline CDR1 is SGHKS and CDR2 YYEKEE (reference sequence). The CDR3 sequence: CASSLWTFNSGNTIYF. In DNA, the CDR3 is TGTGCCAGCAGCTTGTGGACATTCAACTCTGGAAACACCATATATTTT.

The chain has TRBV19 and TRBJ2-1, with 12 positions matching TRBD1. After removal of 6 bases from V and 8 bases from J, the junction contained 8 bases not matched to a gene. This CDR3 region has 15 residues. The germline V gene encodes CDR1 LNHDA and CDR2 SQIVND (reference sequence). The CDR3 loop reads CASSKGQGALDEQFF. Here the CDR3 DNA reads TGTGCCAGTAGCAAGGGACAGGGGGCGTTAGATGAGCAGTTCTTC. The full variable domain, its missing parts supplied by reference TRBV19 and TRBJ2-1, is DGGITQSPKYLFRKEGQNVTLSCEQNLNHDAMYWYRQDPGQGLRLIYYSQIVNDFQKGDIAEGYSVSREKKESFPLTVTSAQKNPTAFYLCASSKGQGALDEQFFGPGTRLTVL.

This clone was seen a few times. The chain couples TRBV19 to TRBJ2-6; either TRBD1 or TRBD2 may fit D (5 bases each). This CDR3 region has 15 residues. Germline CDR1 LNHDA, CDR2 SQIVND (reference sequence). Trimming left V 3 bases short and J 2 bases short, with 8 bases between. The CDR3 loop reads CASSMRGAGANVLTF. CDR3 DNA sequence: TGTGCCAGTAGTATGAGGGGCGCTGGGGCCAACGTCCTGACTTTC.

This clone was observed a single time. The chain carries TRBV9 and TRBJ1-3, with 8 bases lining up with TRBD1. V shed 3 bases and J 1 base; nucleotides not matched to a gene: 9. Per the germline V gene, CDR1 is SGDLS and CDR2 is YYNGEE. The CDR3 contains 17 residues. The CDR3 region is CASSEKQGVESGNTIYF. Here the CDR3 DNA reads TGTGCCAGCAGCGAAAAACAGGGGGTAGAGTCTGGAAACACCATATATTTT.

This clone has just one count. This chain uses TRBV9 with TRBJ1-1; TRBD1 might be the D (5 bases). This CDR3 has 15 residues. Trimming stripped 1 base from V and 4 bases from J, with 14 bases between. CDR1 and CDR2 from the germline V gene are SGDLS and YYNGEE. CDR3 sequence reads: CASSVPEPGVTEAFF. CDR3 DNA sequence: TGTGCCAGCAGCGTACCGGAGCCGGGGGTCACTGAAGCTTTCTTT.

This clone was recorded only once. The rearrangement joins TRBV11-2 to TRBJ1-1; a possible D gene is TRBD1 (5 bases). The CDR3 consists of 15 residues. V dropped 0 bases and J dropped 4 bases, with 12 bases sitting between them. Germline CDR1 and CDR2: SGHAT and FQNNGV. DNA for the CDR3: TGTGCCAGCAGCTTAGATCTCTCCAGGGCCACTGAAGCTTTCTTT. Translation: CASSLDLSRATEAFF.

To note about this clone: Other DNA sequences within the sample encode an identical CDR3. This chain joins TRBV2 and TRBJ1-1, with D unclear. Germline V CDR1 and CDR2: SNHLY, FYNNEI. Trimming left V 6 bases short and J 6 bases short, with 5 bases between. This CDR3 comprises 10 residues. Here the CDR3 DNA reads TGTGCCAGCAGGGGTGCTGAAGCTTTCTTT. Residues: CASRGAEAFF.

The chain combines TRBV3-1 (or the pseudogene TRBV3-2) with TRBJ2-5; D is perhaps TRBD2 (5 bases). The CDR3 is made up of 14 amino acids. Germline CDR1 reads LGHDT; CDR2 reads YNNKEL (reference sequence). Trimming removed 5 bases at V and 3 bases at J, with 13 bases between. The CDR3 is CASSGLNREETQYF. The CDR3 DNA sequence: TGTGCCAGCAGCGGACTGAACCGGGAAGAGACCCAGTACTTC.

The chain links TRBV7-6 to TRBJ2-7; 9 positions match TRBD1. V lost 3 bases and J lost 2; bases outside the gene matches: 2. Germline CDR1 is SGHVS and CDR2 is FNYEAQ. The CDR3 spans 14 residues. CDR3 in DNA: TGTGCCAGCAGCTTTGGGACAGGGCCCTACGAGCAGTACTTC. Its translation: CASSFGTGPYEQYF.

The chain recombines TRBV27 with TRBJ1-4; 9 nucleotides line up with TRBD1. The junction had 11 bases not matched to a gene; V was cut back by 0 bases and J by 0 bases. The germline gives CDR1 MNHEY, CDR2 SMNVEV (reference sequence). The CDR3 runs to 20 residues. In DNA, the CDR3 is TGTGCCAGCAGTTTATCGATTGGGACAGGGAGCTTTGCAACTAATGAAAAACTGTTTTTT. Translated, it gives CASSLSIGTGSFATNEKLFF.

In its sample, this clone was seen once. The V call is TRBV6-1, the J call TRBJ2-3; 8 bases agree with TRBD1. Germline V gene data show CDR1 as MNHNS and CDR2 as SASEGT. The CDR3 contains 18 residues. V trimming: 2 bases; J trimming: 7 bases; junction bases outside the gene matches: 17. The CDR3 sequence is CASSESVGTGGLGYTQYF. DNA of the CDR3: TGTGCCAGCAGTGAATCGGTGGGGACAGGAGGTTTGGGATATACGCAGTATTTT.

CDR3 sequence (DNA): TGTGCCAGCAGGCCAGGGGGCTCTGGAAACACCATATATTTT. Translation gives CASRPGGSGNTIYF. The genes are TRBV6-6 and TRBJ1-3; TRBD1 aligns across 7 bases. V was clipped by 6 bases and J by 0 bases; unmatched bases: 2. Germline V gene lookup returns CDR1 MNHNY and CDR2 SVGAGI (reference sequence). The CDR3 is 14 amino acids.

This chain joins TRBV3-1 (or the pseudogene TRBV3-2) and TRBJ2-5; D gene unclear. The CDR3 has 14 residues. V lost 0 bases and J lost 5, with 10 bases in between. CDR1 and CDR2 (germline): LGHDT, YNNKEL (reference sequence). In DNA form, the CDR3 reads TGTGCCAGCAGCCAAGATCGGCTGCGGGAGACCCAGTACTTC. It codes for CASSQDRLRETQYF.

The gene calls are TRBV4-1 and TRBJ2-3; D gene uncertain. Trimming took off 3 bases at V and 9 bases at J, with 13 bases between the two ends. CDR1 is MGHRA and CDR2 is YSYEKL in the germline V gene. The CDR3 spans 13 residues. This chain's CDR3 is CASSQATLQTQYF. CDR3 coding DNA: TGCGCCAGCAGCCAGGCCACCCTCCAAACGCAGTATTTT.

This chain connects TRBV6-1 to TRBJ1-6; no definite D call. V was clipped by 2 bases and J by 2 bases, with 10 bases between them. Germline values: CDR1 MNHNS, CDR2 SASEGT. The length of the CDR3 is 16 residues. The CDR3 DNA sequence: TGTGCCAGCAGTGAATTGCAGGAGACCTATAATTCACCCCTCCACTTT. It translates to CASSELQETYNSPLHF.

A note on this clone: The junction and the germline gene differ at one end; a read error may be behind it. This chain uses TRBV9 with TRBJ1-3; no clear D gene. CDR1 and CDR2 from the germline V gene are SGDLS and YYNGEE. This CDR3 has 16 amino acids. This CDR3 reads CASSVDPVPTGNTIYF. CDR3 in DNA: TGTGCCAGCAGCGTAGACCCAGTACCTACTGGGAACACCATATATTTT.